Below, 28 T cell receptor beta chains from the same sample are listed, as sequenced in a study of cytomegalovirus exposure and HLA in healthy donors. The PCR ran on 60 Vbeta and 13 Jbeta primers. Some clones are missing from TCRdb's copy, which holds only in-frame ones; the method was immunoSEQ multiplex PCR. The table includes 90,000 to 150,000 clones, approximately 80% detected once. Sequenced material: PBMCs. The source of these receptors is a human donor in good health.

The V and J genes are TRBV6-1 and TRBJ1-1, with 7 bases that match TRBD1. The germline V gene encodes CDR1 MNHNS and CDR2 SASEGT. With V trimmed by 5 bases and J by 4 bases, 10 bases remained unmatched. The length of the CDR3 is 15 residues. The CDR3 region is CASSSTGEVSTEAFF. CDR3 DNA: TGTGCCAGCAGTTCCACAGGGGAGGTGAGCACTGAAGCTTTCTTT.

V and J are TRBV5-8 and TRBJ2-7; 7 positions match TRBD2. In germline, CDR1 is SGHTS, CDR2 YDEGEE. The CDR3 is made up of 15 amino acids. V shed 1 base, J shed 3 bases, and the junction held 7 bases outside the gene matches. The CDR3 here is CASSLRRGGGYEQYF. In DNA, the CDR3 is TGTGCCAGCAGCTTGCGCCGCGGGGGAGGCTACGAGCAGTACTTC.

The rearrangement uses TRBV15 and TRBJ2-5, with D tentatively TRBD1 (6 bases). This CDR3 contains 14 residues. Germline V gene lookup returns CDR1 LNHNV and CDR2 YYDKDF (reference sequence). V was clipped by 5 bases and J by 5 bases, with 15 bases between them. The CDR3 protein is CATSVQGTRETQYF. CDR3 nucleotides: TGTGCCACCAGCGTACAGGGTACGCGGGAGACCCAGTACTTC.

The V call is TRBV18, the J call TRBJ2-5; D may be TRBD1 (5 bases). The V end was cut by 1 base, the J end by 2 bases, with 14 bases between. From germline, CDR1 is KGHSH and CDR2 LQKENI. The CDR3 consists of 16 residues. The CDR3 loop reads CASSPRPSRTQETQYF. CDR3 bases: TGTGCCAGCTCACCACGGCCCAGTAGGACACAAGAGACCCAGTACTTC.

The rearrangement uses TRBV2 and TRBJ2-2, with D tentatively TRBD2 (6 bases). Trimming removed 8 bases at V and 2 bases at J, with 15 bases between. Germline-derived CDR1 and CDR2 are SNHLY and FYNNEI. The CDR3 extends over 15 amino acids. This chain's CDR3 is CASAFADYNTGELFF. The DNA for the CDR3 is TGTGCCAGCGCCTTTGCGGACTACAACACCGGGGAGCTGTTTTTT.

This chain uses TRBV2 with TRBJ2-5; no firm D call. The DNA end is a closer match to TRBJ2-7, so the J assignment may be wrong. The CDR3 totals 14 residues. The germline V gene encodes CDR1 SNHLY and CDR2 FYNNEI. CDR3 DNA sequence: TGTGCCAGCACAATCGAATCAACTTCCTACGAGCAGTACTTC. Its protein product is CASTIESTSYEQYF.

The chain couples TRBV9 to TRBJ1-2, with 7 bases that match TRBD1. The CDR3 consists of 15 residues. With V trimmed by 0 bases and J by 6 bases, 8 bases remained unmatched. CDR1 is SGDLS, CDR2 YYNGEE, per germline. The DNA for the CDR3 is TGTGCCAGCAGCGTAGTGATGACAGGGCAGGATGGCTACACCTTC. Translated: CASSVVMTGQDGYTF.

The V and J genes are TRBV27 and TRBJ2-4, with TRBD1 matching 8 bases. Germline V gene sequence: CDR1 MNHEY, CDR2 SMNVEV (reference sequence). Germline trimming cut 5 bases from V and 12 bases from J; bases unmatched to any gene: 15. The CDR3 contains 15 residues. The CDR3 protein is CASSKKKPGQDSQYF. CDR3 DNA sequence: TGTGCCAGCAGTAAGAAAAAGCCGGGACAGGACAGTCAGTACTTC.

The V and J genes are TRBV4-1 and TRBJ1-3; perhaps TRBD1 as D (6 bases). This CDR3 is 18 amino acids long. The germline CDR1 and CDR2 sequences are MGHRA and YSYEKL. The germline V and J ends were trimmed by 4 bases and 3 bases, with 22 bases remaining between them. The CDR3 loop reads CASSLKPPDRQFGNTIYF. The CDR3 DNA follows: TGCGCCAGCAGCCTAAAGCCCCCCGACAGGCAATTTGGAAACACCATATATTTT.

The chain has TRBV19 and TRBJ1-1; 7 bases are shared with TRBD1. Germline values: CDR1 LNHDA, CDR2 SQIVND (reference sequence). V trimming: 4 bases; J trimming: 4 bases; junction bases outside the gene matches: 9. This CDR3 is 15 amino acids long. CDR3 nucleotides: TGTGCCAGTAGTAAGCAGGGGGGAGCCGGCACTGAAGCTTTCTTT. Protein sequence: CASSKQGGAGTEAFF.

The chain recombines TRBV18 with TRBJ2-7; 8 bases map to TRBD1. The junction had 5 bases not matched to a gene; V was cut back by 5 bases and J by 2 bases. The V gene's germline CDR1 is KGHSH and CDR2 LQKENI. The length of the CDR3 is 14 residues. The CDR3 spells CASSTGQGTYEQYF. For the CDR3, the DNA is TGTGCCAGCTCAACAGGACAGGGCACCTACGAGCAGTACTTC.

The J gene is TRBJ2-1, the V gene TRBV6-4; D call uncertain. Looked up from germline, CDR1 is MRHNA and CDR2 is SNTAGT. CDR3 length: 16 amino acids. The V end lost 8 bases, the J end lost 2 bases, and 19 bases lay between the germline ends. The CDR3 loop is CASPPETPRAYNEQFF. For the CDR3, the DNA is TGTGCCAGCCCCCCCGAGACTCCCCGGGCCTACAATGAGCAGTTCTTC.

This clone was recorded only once. The sample holds other DNA sequences that translate to the same CDR3. V gene TRBV6-6 combines with J gene TRBJ2-2; perhaps TRBD1 as D (6 bases). CDR3 length: 14 residues. Trimming left V 7 bases short and J 1 base short, with 10 bases between. The germline gives CDR1 MNHNY, CDR2 SVGAGI (reference sequence). Here the CDR3 DNA reads TGTGCCAGCAAGAAGGGGGAGAACACCGGGGAGCTGTTTTTT. This translates into CASKKGENTGELFF.

The rearrangement joins TRBV7-6 to TRBJ2-5, with D unclear. V gave up 4 bases and J gave up 3 bases, with 3 bases separating them. CDR3 length: 11 residues. Per germline, CDR1 SGHVS and CDR2 FNYEAQ. This chain's CDR3 is CASSSEETQYF. In DNA form, the CDR3 reads TGTGCCAGCAGCTCCGAAGAGACCCAGTACTTC.

This clone was detected once. The chain recombines TRBV19 with TRBJ2-1; the match to TRBD2 covers 8 bases. The germline V gene has CDR1 LNHDA and CDR2 SQIVND (reference sequence). The CDR3 loop spans 16 amino acids. Losses at the gene ends were 4 bases for V and 0 bases for J; bases not matched to a gene: 5. The CDR3 spells CASSRERESSYNEQFF. As DNA, the CDR3 is TGTGCCAGTAGTAGGGAGCGGGAGAGCTCCTACAATGAGCAGTTCTTC.

The CDR3 region is CASSEAGGPGEQYF. The CDR3, as DNA: TGTGCCAGCAGTGAGGCGGGAGGGCCGGGCGAGCAGTACTTC. The chain is built from TRBV6-1 and TRBJ2-7; 9 bases map to TRBD2. V shed 3 bases, J shed 6 bases, and the junction held 6 bases outside the gene matches. The germline gives CDR1 MNHNS, CDR2 SASEGT. The CDR3 length is 14 residues.

This clone was counted a few times. This chain uses TRBV11-2 with TRBJ2-7, with 10 bases fitting TRBD1. The CDR3 length is 16 residues. J lost 3 bases, V lost 1 base, and 6 bases had no gene match. The germline gives CDR1 SGHAT, CDR2 FQNNGV. The CDR3 DNA sequence: TGTGCCAGCAGCTTAGGATGGGGACAGGGGCGCTACGAGCAGTACTTC. Protein sequence: CASSLGWGQGRYEQYF. Full variable domain (rest looked up from reference TRBV11-2 and TRBJ2-7): EAGVAQSPRYKIIEKRQSVAFWCNPISGHATLYWYQQILGQGPKLLIQFQNNGVVDDSQLPKDRFSAERLKGVDSTLKIQPAKLEDSAVYLCASSLGWGQGRYEQYFGPGTRLTVT.

This clone showed up just a few times. The genes are TRBV9 and TRBJ2-1, with 7 nucleotides matching TRBD1. After removal of 3 bases from V and 4 bases from J, the junction contained 13 bases not matched to a gene. From germline, CDR1 is SGDLS and CDR2 YYNGEE. The length of the CDR3 is 17 residues. The DNA for the CDR3 is TGTGCCAGCAGCGCGGGCCACGGGACAGCGTCTTACAATGAGCAGTTCTTC. Translation: CASSAGHGTASYNEQFF.

Details on this clone: Within the sample, other DNA sequences also encode this same CDR3. The rearrangement joins TRBV27 to TRBJ2-7; weak D call: TRBD2 (7 bases). Trimming stripped 4 bases from V and 4 bases from J, with 11 bases between. The CDR3 length is 13 residues. Germline CDR1 reads MNHEY; CDR2 reads SMNVEV (reference sequence). The CDR3 loop is CASSWTAGYEQYF. The CDR3, as DNA: TGTGCCAGCAGTTGGACAGCGGGATACGAGCAGTACTTC.

The chain uses TRBV13 and TRBJ1-1, with D tentatively TRBD1 (6 bases). V was pared by 7 bases and J by 3 bases, with 24 bases between. The CDR3 contains 17 residues. Germline V gene lookup returns CDR1 PRHDT and CDR2 FYEKMQ (reference sequence). This CDR3 is CASTSPGGDIQDTEAFF. As DNA, the CDR3 is TGTGCCAGCACCTCCCCGGGGGGGGACATACAGGACACTGAAGCTTTCTTT.

The rearrangement joins TRBV5-1 to TRBJ2-6, with a possible D match to TRBD2 (6 bases). The V and J ends lost 0 bases and 0 bases respectively, with 13 bases between them. Germline lookup yields CDR1 SGHRS and CDR2 YFSETQ. This CDR3 has 18 amino acids. The CDR3 spells CASSLVSGQSSGANVLTF. CDR3 nucleotide sequence: TGCGCCAGCAGCTTGGTAAGCGGGCAGAGCTCTGGGGCCAACGTCCTGACTTTC.

J is TRBJ2-7 and V is TRBV6-5; the D gene is possibly TRBD1 (6 bases). Trimming left V 6 bases short and J 7 bases short, with 7 bases between. CDR1 and CDR2 (germline): MNHEY, SVGAGI. CDR3 length: 10 amino acids. The CDR3 bases are TGTGCCAGCAGGGGGACAGAGCAGTACTTC. Encoded protein: CASRGTEQYF.

This chain links TRBV11-3 with TRBJ1-2, with 9 bases identical to TRBD1. V dropped 3 bases and J dropped 4; count of bases not matched to a gene: 9. Germline V CDR1 and CDR2: SGHNT, YENEEA. The CDR3 sequence is 16 residues long. This chain's CDR3 is CASSFHGQGRAYGYTF. CDR3 nucleotides: TGTGCCAGCAGCTTCCACGGACAGGGGCGGGCCTATGGCTACACCTTC.

V gene TRBV2 combines with J gene TRBJ1-1, with TRBD1 as a possible D gene (6 bases). CDR1 is SNHLY and CDR2 is FYNNEI in the germline V gene. CDR3 length: 15 amino acids. V lost 5 bases and J lost 1, with 14 bases in between. The CDR3 loop is CASSQTGIGNTEAFF. The CDR3 DNA follows: TGTGCCAGCAGTCAAACAGGGATAGGGAACACTGAAGCTTTCTTT.

The V and J genes are TRBV28 and TRBJ2-3; the D gene is possibly TRBD2 (5 bases). The CDR3 is made up of 14 amino acids. Per germline, CDR1 MDHEN and CDR2 SYDVKM. Trimming pared 2 bases from V and 5 bases from J, leaving 11 bases between. The CDR3 DNA reads as TGTGCCAGCAGTTTAGAACTTCGGGGAGATACGCAGTATTTT. It yields the protein CASSLELRGDTQYF.

V is TRBV19 and J is TRBJ2-7, with a tentative D call TRBD2 (6 bases). V was pared by 1 base and J by 3 bases, with 13 bases between. Germline CDR1 reads LNHDA; CDR2 reads SQIVND (reference sequence). CDR3 length equals 15 residues. The CDR3 sequence is CASSIANQGLYEQYF. In nucleotides, the CDR3 is TGTGCCAGTAGTATAGCGAACCAGGGACTCTACGAGCAGTACTTC.

The rearrangement joins TRBV11-2 to TRBJ1-2; the D gene is possibly TRBD1 (5 bases). Per germline, CDR1 SGHAT and CDR2 FQNNGV. The CDR3 sequence is 15 residues long. Trimming removed 0 bases from V and 2 bases from J, with 10 bases in between. CDR3 loop: CASSLERRGNYGYTF. DNA for the CDR3: TGTGCCAGCAGCTTAGAAAGACGGGGGAACTATGGCTACACCTTC.

This chain links TRBV2 with TRBJ1-5; TRBD1 aligns across 9 bases. Germline CDR1 reads SNHLY; CDR2 reads FYNNEI. The CDR3 is 18 residues long. Trimming took 5 bases from V and 6 from J; bases not matched to a gene: 17. The CDR3 is CASSIITRTGAFGQPQHF. The CDR3 nucleotides read TGTGCCAGCAGTATAATCACCAGGACAGGGGCCTTCGGTCAGCCCCAGCATTTT.